The clone carrying this TCR beta chain has a handful of counts. Its antigen is not known. The V end was cut by 6 bases, the J end by 0 bases, with 12 bases between. The CDR3 consists of 14 residues. Germline lookup yields CDR1 SGHVS and CDR2 FNYEAQ. TCRdb reprocessed the 5' RACE reads via MiXCR and lists one record per CDR3 protein. Among 240,000 or so distinct CDR3 sequences listed, 6.9% were seen once. The data originate from a study of T cells after yellow fever vaccination. At the level of the study: Libraries from low-cell-number fractions were prepared with the SMART-Seq v4 Ultra Low Input RNA kit. Overall study findings and caveats: Booster samples showed a return of most primary-vaccination clones (approximately 96% CD4, 80% to 90% CD8). Few clonotypes appeared in both CD4 and CD8 compartments.

Sequenced here: CD4+ T cells sorted from PBMCs, sampled 15 days after the yellow fever booster vaccination. The clonotype comes from a man younger than 45 who received the YFV17D yellow fever vaccine. J is TRBJ2-7 and V is TRBV7-6; D perhaps matches TRBD1 (6 bases). The CDR3 bases are TGTGCCAGCAGGCTAGGACAGAACTCCTACGAGCAGTACTTC. Translation: CASRLGQNSYEQYF.